A selection of T cell receptor beta chains follows, all from one sample in a study of T-cell memory formation after mild COVID-19. TCRdb analysed the 5' RACE reads with MiXCR anew, one entry per CDR3 protein. Of approximately 440,000 distinct CDR3 sequences in the sample, about 19% are singletons; the top ten hold more than 8%. Sequenced: PBMCs or a T cell subset sorted from them (not recorded which). Receptors were obtained from an adult woman who had mild COVID-19 (a few samples of this study predate the infection). Cell type and time point are not known. Both conserved end residues are part of each CDR3. Each record gives: D gene, J gene, V gene, clone size, CDR3 protein, CDR3 DNA. The D gene is left open where the match is weak. Clone size is shown for a subset of rows, as once, few, many or a class of expanded clone.

>-|TRBJ2-7|TRBV29-1|-
CSVGDSTYEQYF
TGCAGCGTTGGGGACTCAACCTACGAGCAGTACTTC
>-|TRBJ1-3|TRBV2|-
CATSRSGNTIYF
TGTGCCACCAGTAGGTCTGGAAACACCATATATTTT
>-|TRBJ2-7|TRBV11-2|many
CASSPKVRDSSYEQYF
TGTGCCAGCAGCCCCAAAGTGAGGGATAGCTCCTACGAGCAGTACTTC
>TRBD2|TRBJ2-3|TRBV9|-
CASSPTPSGSSTDTQYF
TGTGCCAGCAGCCCGACCCCTAGCGGGAGCAGCACAGATACGCAGTATTTT
>-|TRBJ1-2|TRBV25-1|-
CASSDPGTVMDGYTF
TGTGCCAGCAGTGACCCCGGGACGGTCATGGATGGCTACACCTTC
>-|TRBJ2-5|TRBV7-3|many
CASSFSGSSAKETQYF
TGTGCCAGCAGCTTCAGTGGTTCTAGCGCGAAAGAGACCCAGTACTTC
>-|TRBJ2-7|TRBV29-1|many
CSVVSPLSYEQYF
TGCAGCGTTGTTTCCCCTCTGTCCTACGAGCAGTACTTC
>-|TRBJ1-1|TRBV25-1|-
CASSEKYTEAFF
TGTGCCAGCAGTGAGAAGTACACTGAAGCTTTCTTT
>-|TRBJ1-1|TRBV29-1|-
CSAGDTEAFF
TGCAGCGCCGGGGACACTGAAGCTTTCTTT
>-|TRBJ2-1|TRBV3-1|-
CASSRSRGSEGQFF
TGTGCCAGCAGCCGATCTCGGGGTAGCGAAGGGCAGTTCTTC
>-|TRBJ1-2|TRBV3-1|-
CASSQIEDGYTF
TGTGCCAGCAGCCAGATAGAGGATGGCTACACCTTC
>-|TRBJ2-5|TRBV7-2|-
CASSQWGETQYF
TGTGCCAGCAGTCAATGGGGAGAGACCCAGTACTTC
>TRBD1|TRBJ2-1|TRBV20-1|-
CSATGQGGCFF
TGCAGTGCAACGGGACAGGGTGGGTGTTTCTTC
>TRBD1|TRBJ2-7|TRBV29-1|-
CSVGTGPYEQYF
TGCAGCGTTGGGACAGGACCCTACGAGCAGTACTTC
>-|TRBJ2-5|TRBV4-1|-
CASSQGLPGTQYF
TGCGCCAGCAGCCAAGGGCTGCCGGGGACCCAGTACTTC
>TRBD2|TRBJ2-3|TRBV9|-
CASSVGSSGPDTQYF
TGTGCCAGCAGCGTAGGGTCTAGCGGCCCAGATACGCAGTATTTT
>-|TRBJ1-2|TRBV4-3|-
CASSQDGGYYGYTF
TGCGCCAGCAGCCAAGATGGGGGGTACTATGGCTACACCTTC
>-|TRBJ1-1|TRBV19|-
CASRIYRDTEAFF
TGTGCCAGTAGGATATACAGGGACACTGAAGCTTTCTTT
>TRBD1|TRBJ1-2|TRBV10-3|-
CAISLPDRGNYGYTF
TGTGCCATCAGCTTACCGGACAGGGGGAACTATGGCTACACCTTC
>TRBD1|TRBJ1-1|TRBV12-3/TRBV12-4|-
CASSHRDRVAEAFF
TGTGCCAGCAGCCACCGGGACAGGGTGGCTGAAGCTTTCTTT
>-|TRBJ1-4|TRBV5-4|few
CASSFGTGPRDEKLFF
TGTGCCAGCAGCTTCGGCACCGGGCCCCGGGATGAAAAACTGTTTTTT
>-|TRBJ2-1|TRBV5-1|few
CASSPGARLEQFF
TGCGCCAGCAGCCCCGGGGCCAGGCTGGAGCAGTTCTTC
>TRBD2|TRBJ2-3|TRBV5-6|-
CASSLGAGGLSDTQYF
TGTGCCAGCAGCTTGGGTGCGGGGGGGCTCTCAGATACGCAGTATTTT
>-|TRBJ2-1|TRBV5-1|few
CASSPQGIGSYNEQFF
TGCGCCAGCAGCCCCCAGGGGATCGGCTCCTACAATGAGCAGTTCTTC
>TRBD1|TRBJ2-7|TRBV19|-
CASSIGQGIAYEQYF
TGTGCCAGTAGTATTGGACAGGGGATTGCCTACGAGCAGTACTTC
>-|TRBJ1-1|TRBV6-6|-
CASRAPWNTEAFF
TGTGCCAGCAGGGCCCCTTGGAACACTGAAGCTTTCTTT
>-|TRBJ2-1|TRBV14|few
CASSQRGFSNEQFF
TGTGCCAGCAGCCAGAGGGGGTTTAGCAATGAGCAGTTCTTC